A single T cell receptor beta chain is shown here with its context. No antigen is known for it. Using RNA template, CDR3s of TCR alpha and beta were amplified with iRepertoire arm-PCR. TCRdb processed the multiplex PCR reads anew with MiXCR; each CDR3 protein has one entry. The sample contains 300,000 to 400,000 distinct CDR3 sequences, 41% of which appear only once. These data are taken from a study of glioma-infiltrating T cells. As for the study in general: Target coverage was about 4.5- to 11-fold for roughly one million blood T cells.

Study results and caveats: Above-expected tissue-blood divergence occurred in all gliomas, most in low-grade ones. Patients with low tissue-blood divergence carried a signature set of shared blood CDR3 motifs. CDR3 overlap between tissue and blood was very small.

Source material: glioma tissue, nonneoplastic brain tissue, or PBMCs (not recorded which). The source is a human donor with low-grade glioma or glioblastoma, undergoing nonglioma brain surgery, or in good health (not recorded which).

In nucleotides, the CDR3 is TGTGCCAGCAGCCAGGCGAGGACATCCACCTCTGGAAACACCATATATTTT. Translated, it gives CASSQARTSTSGNTIYF. This chain links TRBV4-2 with TRBJ1-3, with D possibly TRBD1 on 5 matching bases. This CDR3 has 17 residues. Trimming took 3 bases from V and 0 from J, leaving 15 bases between them. Germline CDR1 and CDR2: LGHNA and YNFKEQ.